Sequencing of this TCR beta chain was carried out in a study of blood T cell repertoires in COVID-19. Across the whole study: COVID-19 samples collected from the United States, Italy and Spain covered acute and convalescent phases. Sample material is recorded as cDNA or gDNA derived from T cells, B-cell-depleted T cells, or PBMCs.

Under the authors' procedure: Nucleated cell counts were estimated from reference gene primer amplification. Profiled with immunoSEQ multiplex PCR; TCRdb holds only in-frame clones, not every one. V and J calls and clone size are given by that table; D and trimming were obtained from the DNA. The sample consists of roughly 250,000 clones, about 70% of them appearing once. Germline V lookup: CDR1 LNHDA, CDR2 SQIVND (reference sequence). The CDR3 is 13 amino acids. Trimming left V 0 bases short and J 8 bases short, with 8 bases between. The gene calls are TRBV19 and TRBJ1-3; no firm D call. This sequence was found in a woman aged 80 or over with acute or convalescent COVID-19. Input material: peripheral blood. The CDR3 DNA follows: TGTGCCAGTAGTATAGATCCACGGTACACCATATATTTT. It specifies CASSIDPRYTIYF. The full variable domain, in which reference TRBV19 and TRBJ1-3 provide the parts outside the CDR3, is DGGITQSPKYLFRKEGQNVTLSCEQNLNHDAMYWYRQDPGQGLRLIYYSQIVNDFQKGDIAEGYSVSREKKESFPLTVTSAQKNPTAFYLCASSIDPRYTIYFGEGSWLTVV.